This T cell receptor (beta chain) came from a study of metastatic and nonmetastatic thyroid tumors. Turning to the study itself: Repertoires were compared across blood and tumor or nodule tissue from malignant and benign thyroid patients.

Per the study methods: Clinicopathological groups of papillary thyroid cancer showed CDR3 differences that were used to build a distant-metastasis classifier. TCRdb reanalyzed the PCR reads via MiXCR. None of the V and J calls come from the authors' own analysis; TCRdb made them. The table lists around 64,000 clones, approximately 4.1% of them singletons. Trimming left V 6 bases short and J 6 bases short, with 18 bases between. Germline lookup yields CDR1 MNHNS and CDR2 SASEGT. CDR3 size: 15 residues. Patients were all untreated before their thyroid surgery. This clone was observed many times. The chain recombines TRBV6-1 with TRBJ1-5, with D perhaps TRBD1 (5 bases). Sequencing was carried out using blood. The source of this sequence is a female donor with papillary thyroid cancer or a benign thyroid nodule (not recorded which). Some clones in this sample may be carry-over from other donors' samples. In DNA form, the CDR3 reads TGTGCCAGCAGCGACCTTAAAGGGGTGAGTCAGCCCCAGCATTTT. This translates into CASSDLKGVSQPQHF.